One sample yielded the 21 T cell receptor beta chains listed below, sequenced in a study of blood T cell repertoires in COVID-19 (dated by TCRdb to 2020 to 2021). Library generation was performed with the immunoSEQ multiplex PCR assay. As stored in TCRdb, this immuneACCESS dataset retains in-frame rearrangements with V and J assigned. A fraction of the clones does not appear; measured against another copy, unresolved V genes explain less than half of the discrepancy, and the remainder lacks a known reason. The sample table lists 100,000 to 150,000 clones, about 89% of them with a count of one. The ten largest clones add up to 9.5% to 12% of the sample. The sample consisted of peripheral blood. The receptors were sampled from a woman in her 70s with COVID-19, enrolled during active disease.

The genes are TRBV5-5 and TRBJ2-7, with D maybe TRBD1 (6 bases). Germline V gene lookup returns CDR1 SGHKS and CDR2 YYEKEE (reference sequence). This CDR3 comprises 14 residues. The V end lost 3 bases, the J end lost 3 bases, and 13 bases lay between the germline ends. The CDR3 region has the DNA TGTGCCAGCAGCTCTCCGGGACAAATCTACGAGCAGTACTTC. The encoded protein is CASSSPGQIYEQYF.

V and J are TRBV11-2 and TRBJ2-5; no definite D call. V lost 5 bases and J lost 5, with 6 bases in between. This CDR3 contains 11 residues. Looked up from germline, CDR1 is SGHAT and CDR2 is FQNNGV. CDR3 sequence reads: CASSLGETQYF. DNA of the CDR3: TGTGCCAGCAGCCTCGGGGAGACCCAGTACTTC.

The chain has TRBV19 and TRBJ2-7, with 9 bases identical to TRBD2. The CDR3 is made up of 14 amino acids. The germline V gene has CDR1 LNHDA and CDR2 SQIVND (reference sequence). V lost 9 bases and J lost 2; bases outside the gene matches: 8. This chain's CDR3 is CASAGSGGTYEQYF. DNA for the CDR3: TGTGCCAGCGCCGGAAGCGGGGGGACCTACGAGCAGTACTTC.

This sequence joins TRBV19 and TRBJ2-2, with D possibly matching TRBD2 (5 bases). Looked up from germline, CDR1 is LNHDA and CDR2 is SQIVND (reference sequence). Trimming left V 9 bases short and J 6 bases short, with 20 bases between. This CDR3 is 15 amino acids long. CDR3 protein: CASTPGVSPAGELFF. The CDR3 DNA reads TGTGCCAGCACACCCGGGGTCTCCCCCGCCGGGGAGCTGTTTTTT. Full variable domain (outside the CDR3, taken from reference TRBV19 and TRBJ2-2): DGGITQSPKYLFRKEGQNVTLSCEQNLNHDAMYWYRQDPGQGLRLIYYSQIVNDFQKGDIAEGYSVSREKKESFPLTVTSAQKNPTAFYLCASTPGVSPAGELFFGEGSRLTVL.

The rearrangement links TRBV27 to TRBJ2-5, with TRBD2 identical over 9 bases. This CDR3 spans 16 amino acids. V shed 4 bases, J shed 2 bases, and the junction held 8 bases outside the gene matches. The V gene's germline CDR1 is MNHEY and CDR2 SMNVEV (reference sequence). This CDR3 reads CASSWGLAGGQETQYF. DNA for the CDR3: TGTGCCAGCAGTTGGGGGCTCGCGGGGGGGCAAGAGACCCAGTACTTC.

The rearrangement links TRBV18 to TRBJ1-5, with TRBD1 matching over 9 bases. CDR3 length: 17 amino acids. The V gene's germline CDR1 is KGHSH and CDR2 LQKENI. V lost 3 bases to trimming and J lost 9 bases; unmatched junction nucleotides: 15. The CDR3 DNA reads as TGTGCCAGCTCACCCCCCGGGACAGGGTCTTCCCCTGGGCCCCAGCATTTT. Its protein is CASSPPGTGSSPGPQHF.

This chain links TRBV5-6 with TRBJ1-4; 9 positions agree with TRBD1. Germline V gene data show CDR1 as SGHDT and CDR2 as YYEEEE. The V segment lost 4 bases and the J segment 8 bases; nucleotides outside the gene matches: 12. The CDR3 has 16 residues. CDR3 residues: CASSRKQGALGEKLFF. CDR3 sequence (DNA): TGTGCCAGCAGCCGCAAACAGGGGGCTCTTGGGGAAAAACTGTTTTTT.

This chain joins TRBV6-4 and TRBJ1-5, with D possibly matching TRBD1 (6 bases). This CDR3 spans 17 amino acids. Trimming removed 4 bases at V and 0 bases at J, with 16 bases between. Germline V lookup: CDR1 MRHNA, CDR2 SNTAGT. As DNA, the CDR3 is TGTGCCAGCAGTGGTAGGACAGCCAATCATAGCAATCAGCCCCAGCATTTT. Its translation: CASSGRTANHSNQPQHF.

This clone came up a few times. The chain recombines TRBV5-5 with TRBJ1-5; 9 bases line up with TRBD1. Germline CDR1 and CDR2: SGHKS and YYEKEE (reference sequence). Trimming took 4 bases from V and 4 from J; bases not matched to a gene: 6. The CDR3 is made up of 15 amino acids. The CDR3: CASSQQGAANQPQHF. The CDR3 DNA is TGTGCCAGCAGCCAACAGGGGGCGGCGAATCAGCCCCAGCATTTT.

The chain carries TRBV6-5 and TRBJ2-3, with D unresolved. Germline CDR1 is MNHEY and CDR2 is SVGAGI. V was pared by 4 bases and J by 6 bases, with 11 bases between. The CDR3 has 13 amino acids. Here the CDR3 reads CASSSNLEDTQYF. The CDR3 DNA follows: TGTGCCAGCAGTTCGAATCTAGAGGATACGCAGTATTTT.

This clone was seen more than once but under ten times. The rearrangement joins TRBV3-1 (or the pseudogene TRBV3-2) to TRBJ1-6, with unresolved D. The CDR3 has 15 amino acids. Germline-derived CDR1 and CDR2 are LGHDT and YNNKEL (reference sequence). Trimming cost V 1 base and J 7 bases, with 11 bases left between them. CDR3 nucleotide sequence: TGTGCCAGCAGCCAAGTCCCGGGGATAAATTCACCCCTCCACTTT. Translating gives CASSQVPGINSPLHF.

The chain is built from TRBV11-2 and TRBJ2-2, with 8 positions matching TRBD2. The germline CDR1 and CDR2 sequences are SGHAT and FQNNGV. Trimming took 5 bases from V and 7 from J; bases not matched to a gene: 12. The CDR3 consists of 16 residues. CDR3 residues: CASSPTLGGAGGELFF. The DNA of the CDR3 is TGTGCCAGCAGCCCTACCCTCGGGGGGGCTGGCGGGGAGCTGTTTTTT.

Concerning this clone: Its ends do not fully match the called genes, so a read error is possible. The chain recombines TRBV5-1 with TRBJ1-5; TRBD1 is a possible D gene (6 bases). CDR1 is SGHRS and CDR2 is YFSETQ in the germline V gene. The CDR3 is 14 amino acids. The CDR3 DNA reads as TGCGCCAGCAGCTTGGAGGACAGCACTCAGCCCCAGCATTTT. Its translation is CASSLEDSTQPQHF.

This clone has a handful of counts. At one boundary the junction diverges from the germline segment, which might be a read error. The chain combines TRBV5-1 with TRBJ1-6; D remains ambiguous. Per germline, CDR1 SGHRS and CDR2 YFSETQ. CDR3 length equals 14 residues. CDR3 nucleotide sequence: TGCGCCAGCAGGTTGGAGATGGGAGGTTCACCCCTCCACTTT. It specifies CASRLEMGGSPLHF.

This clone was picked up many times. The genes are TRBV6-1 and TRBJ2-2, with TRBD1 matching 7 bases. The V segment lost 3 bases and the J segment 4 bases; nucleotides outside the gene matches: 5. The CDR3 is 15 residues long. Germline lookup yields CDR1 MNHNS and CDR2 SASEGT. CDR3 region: CASSEGAGGTGELFF. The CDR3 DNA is TGTGCCAGCAGTGAGGGGGCAGGGGGCACCGGGGAGCTGTTTTTT.

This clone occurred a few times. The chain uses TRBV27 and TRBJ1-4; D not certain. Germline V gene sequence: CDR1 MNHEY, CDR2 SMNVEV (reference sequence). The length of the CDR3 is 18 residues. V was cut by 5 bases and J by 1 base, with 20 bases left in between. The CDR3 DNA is TGTGCCAGCAGTCCACGGGCGGTGGACTTCATAACTAATGAAAAACTGTTTTTT. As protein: CASSPRAVDFITNEKLFF.

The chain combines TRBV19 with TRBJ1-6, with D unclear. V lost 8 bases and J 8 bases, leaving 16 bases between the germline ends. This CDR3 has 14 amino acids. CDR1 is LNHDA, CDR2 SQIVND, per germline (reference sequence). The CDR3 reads CASSPSGGDSPLHF. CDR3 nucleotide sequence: TGTGCCAGTTCCCCCTCCGGTGGTGATTCACCCCTCCACTTT. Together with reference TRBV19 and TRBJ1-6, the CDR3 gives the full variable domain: DGGITQSPKYLFRKEGQNVTLSCEQNLNHDAMYWYRQDPGQGLRLIYYSQIVNDFQKGDIAEGYSVSREKKESFPLTVTSAQKNPTAFYLCASSPSGGDSPLHFGNGTRLTVT.

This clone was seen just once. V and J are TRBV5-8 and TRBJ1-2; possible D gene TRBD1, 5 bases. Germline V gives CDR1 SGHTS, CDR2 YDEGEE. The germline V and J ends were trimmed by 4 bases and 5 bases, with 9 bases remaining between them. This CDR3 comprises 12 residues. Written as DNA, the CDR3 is TGTGCCAGCAGCCTACGGGGGTATGGCTACACCTTC. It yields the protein CASSLRGYGYTF.

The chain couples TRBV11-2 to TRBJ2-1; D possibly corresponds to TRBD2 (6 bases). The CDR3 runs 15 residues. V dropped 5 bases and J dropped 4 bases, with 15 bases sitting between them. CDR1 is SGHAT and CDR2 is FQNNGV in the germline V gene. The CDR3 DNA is TGTGCCAGCAGCCCGGGACGAGGAGGGTACAATGAGCAGTTCTTC. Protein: CASSPGRGGYNEQFF.

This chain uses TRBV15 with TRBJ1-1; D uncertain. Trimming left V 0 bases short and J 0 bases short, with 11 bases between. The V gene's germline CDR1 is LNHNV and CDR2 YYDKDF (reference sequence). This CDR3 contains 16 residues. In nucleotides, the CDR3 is TGTGCCACCAGCAGAGATTTTGGGCAGGTGAACACTGAAGCTTTCTTT. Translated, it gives CATSRDFGQVNTEAFF.

CDR3: CASSEEVSSYNSPLHF. Here the CDR3 DNA reads TGTGCCAGTAGTGAAGAGGTGAGCTCCTATAATTCACCCCTCCACTTT. V is TRBV19 and J is TRBJ1-6; D gene unclear. V was trimmed by 5 bases and J by 0 bases, leaving 11 bases between them. The CDR3 covers 16 residues. The germline V gene has CDR1 LNHDA and CDR2 SQIVND (reference sequence).